This TCR beta chain stems from a study of regulatory T cells in long-lasting Graves disease. The study, taken as a whole, reports: Lower TCR diversity characterized persistent Graves' patients relative to newly diagnosed patients.

As to time point: newly diagnosed GD, antithyroid drugs for less than 3 months. The TCR library was prepared using RNA isolated from PBMCs. Germline V gene lookup returns CDR1 MNHEY and CDR2 SVGEGT. The CDR3 has 14 residues. V shed 2 bases and J 2 bases; nucleotides not matched to a gene: 1. This clonotype was counted ten times or more. Its matching antigen is unknown. According to the study, TCR beta libraries were built with iRepertoire HTBI primers and CDR3-region Arm-PCR. TCRdb called the multiplex PCR reads again in MiXCR, with one record for every CDR3 protein. Of 450,000 to 650,000 distinct CDR3 sequences listed, roughly 15% are singletons. These data were also filed under a second study, of T cells in Graves' hyperthyroidism and ophthalmopathy. Per that study: Ophthalmopathy, as predicted by the model, came a median around 6.7 months after the prediction.

The material sequenced was peripheral blood mononuclear cells (PBMCs), taken at new diagnosis, from a patient treated with antithyroid drugs. The rearrangement uses TRBV6-2 or TRBV6-3 and TRBJ2-5; 8 bases fit TRBD2. The receptor was isolated from a woman aged 35 to 59 with Graves disease. The CDR3 coding sequence is TGTGCCAGCAGTTACCGGGGGGGGCAAGAGACCCAGTACTTC. This gives the protein CASSYRGGQETQYF.